This T cell receptor beta chain was identified in a study of blood T cell repertoires in COVID-19. Overall study context: Spain, Italy and the United States supplied samples that represented acute and convalescent COVID-19.

Sequenced by immunoSEQ multiplex PCR; TCRdb stores in-frame clones only, minus some. Of about 91,000 clones in the sample, about 77% are singletons; the top ten hold roughly a tenth. Trimming shortened V by 9 bases and J by 0 bases, and 4 bases separated the two germline ends. This CDR3 spans 11 amino acids. Germline CDR1 reads SNHLY; CDR2 reads FYNNEI. The sample was peripheral blood. This TCR was sampled from a woman of 80 years or more with acute or convalescent COVID-19. V is TRBV2 and J is TRBJ2-3; D gene ambiguous. The CDR3 loop is CASSSTDTQYF. The CDR3 nucleotides read TGTGCCAGTTCAAGCACAGATACGCAGTATTTT. The full variable domain, rest sourced from reference TRBV2 and TRBJ2-3, is EPEVTQTPSHQVTQMGQEVILRCVPISNHLYFYWYRQILGQKVEFLVSFYNNEISEKSEIFDDQFSVERPDGSNFTLKIRSTKLEDSAMYFCASSSTDTQYFGPGTRLTVL.